This T cell receptor beta chain comes out of a study of T-cell memory formation after mild COVID-19. This clonotype appeared many times. V trimming: 4 bases; J trimming: 0 bases; junction bases outside the gene matches: 5. Germline V lookup: CDR1 LGHDT, CDR2 YNNKEL (reference sequence). CDR3 length: 17 amino acids. From 5'RACE with constant-segment primers came TCR alpha and TCR beta cDNA libraries that carried sample barcodes and UMIs. TCRdb re-derived calls from the 5' RACE reads in MiXCR, one entry per CDR3 protein. The top ten clones hold around 13% of a sample with just under 550,000 distinct CDR3 sequences, roughly 20% of them seen once.

This TCR was recovered from an adult woman who had mild COVID-19 (a few samples of this study predate the infection). Cell type and time point are not known. Sample: PBMCs or a T cell subset sorted from them (not recorded which). The gene calls are TRBV3-1 and TRBJ2-2; 10 nucleotides align to TRBD2. The CDR3 protein is CASSRTSGVANTGELFF. CDR3 in DNA: TGTGCCAGCAGCCGTACTAGCGGGGTTGCGAACACCGGGGAGCTGTTTTTT.